Sequencing of this T cell receptor (beta chain) was carried out in a study of CD8 T cells in ankylosing spondylitis. Findings of the study overall: Ankylosing spondylitis blood appeared to be characterized by a TCR beta motif of under ten highly homologous variants. Prior literature has documented some motif variants in synovial fluid and blood from reactive arthritis. Significant enrichment of disease-linked clones was reported in matched ankylosing spondylitis synovial fluid.

Library preparation for TCR beta used quantitative 5'-RACE with molecular barcodes. Each CDR3 protein is one row after TCRdb ran MiXCR on the 5' RACE reads. The table shows around 300,000 distinct CDR3 sequences, with roughly 20% occurring only once. To note about this clonotype: The antigen remains unidentified.

This CDR3 is 13 amino acids long. Trimming cost V 7 bases and J 7 bases, with 13 bases left between them. The sample comprised blood, either unsorted or a sorted T cell fraction (not recorded which). This receptor was obtained from a female donor with ankylosing spondylitis or in good health (not recorded which). J is TRBJ2-2 and V is TRBV12-3 or TRBV12-4, with D tentatively TRBD1 (5 bases). The chain's CDR3 is CASNQQAYGELFF. CDR3 bases: TGTGCCAGCAATCAACAGGCGTACGGGGAGCTGTTTTTT.